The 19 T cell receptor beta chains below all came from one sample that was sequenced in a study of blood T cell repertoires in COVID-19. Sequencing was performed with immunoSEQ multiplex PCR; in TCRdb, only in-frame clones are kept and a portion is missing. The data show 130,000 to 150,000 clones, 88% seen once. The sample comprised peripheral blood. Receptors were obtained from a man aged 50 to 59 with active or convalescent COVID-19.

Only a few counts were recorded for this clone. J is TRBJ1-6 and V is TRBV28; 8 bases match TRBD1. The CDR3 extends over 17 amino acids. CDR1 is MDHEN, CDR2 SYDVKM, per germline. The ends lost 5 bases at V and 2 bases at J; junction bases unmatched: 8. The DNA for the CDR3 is TGTGCCAGCAGTCCTTACGGACAGGGCGCCTATAATTCACCCCTCCACTTT. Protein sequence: CASSPYGQGAYNSPLHF.

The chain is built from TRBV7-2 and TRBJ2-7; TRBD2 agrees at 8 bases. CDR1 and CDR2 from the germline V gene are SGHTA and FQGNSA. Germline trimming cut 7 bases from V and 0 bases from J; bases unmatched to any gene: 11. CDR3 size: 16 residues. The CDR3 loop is CASKIDSGVPSYEQYF. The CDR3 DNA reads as TGTGCCAGCAAAATCGATAGCGGGGTCCCCTCCTACGAGCAGTACTTC.

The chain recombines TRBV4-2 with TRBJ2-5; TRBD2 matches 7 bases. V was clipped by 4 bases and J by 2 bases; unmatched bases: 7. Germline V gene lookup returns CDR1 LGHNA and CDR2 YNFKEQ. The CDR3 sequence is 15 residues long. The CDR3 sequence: CASSPHERDQETQYF. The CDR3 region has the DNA TGTGCCAGCAGCCCCCACGAGCGGGATCAAGAGACCCAGTACTTC.

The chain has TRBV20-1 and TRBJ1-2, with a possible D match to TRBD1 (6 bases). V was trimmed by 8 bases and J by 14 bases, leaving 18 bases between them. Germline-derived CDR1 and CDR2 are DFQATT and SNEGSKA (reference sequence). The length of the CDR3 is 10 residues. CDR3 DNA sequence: TGCAGTACCAGGGACACCGAGGGTACCTTC. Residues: CSTRDTEGTF.

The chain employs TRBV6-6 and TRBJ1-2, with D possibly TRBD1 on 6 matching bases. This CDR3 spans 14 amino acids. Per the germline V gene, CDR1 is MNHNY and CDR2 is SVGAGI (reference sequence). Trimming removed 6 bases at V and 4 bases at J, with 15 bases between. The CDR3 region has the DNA TGTGCCAGCAGCGGCAGGGGCCTGGGCTATGGCTACACCTTC. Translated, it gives CASSGRGLGYGYTF.

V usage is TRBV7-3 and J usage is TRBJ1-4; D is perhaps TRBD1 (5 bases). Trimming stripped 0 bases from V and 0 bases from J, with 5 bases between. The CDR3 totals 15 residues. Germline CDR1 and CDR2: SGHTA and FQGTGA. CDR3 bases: TGTGCCAGCAGCTTAACGACAGCAACTAATGAAAAACTGTTTTTT. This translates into CASSLTTATNEKLFF.

The CDR3 region has the DNA TGTGCCAGCAGCTCCGGGGGACTAGCGGGCTACACCGGGGAGCTGTTTTTT. This translates into CASSSGGLAGYTGELFF. The chain combines TRBV11-3 with TRBJ2-2; 12 positions agree with TRBD2. V was pared by 4 bases and J by 3 bases, with 6 bases of the junction left unmatched. Germline CDR1 reads SGHNT; CDR2 reads YENEEA. The CDR3 is made up of 17 amino acids.

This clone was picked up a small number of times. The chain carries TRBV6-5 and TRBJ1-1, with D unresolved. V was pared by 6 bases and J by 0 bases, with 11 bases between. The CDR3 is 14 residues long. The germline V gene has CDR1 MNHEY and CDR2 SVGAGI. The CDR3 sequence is CASSRLTLNTEAFF. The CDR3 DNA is TGTGCCAGCAGCCGCCTGACATTGAACACTGAAGCTTTCTTT.

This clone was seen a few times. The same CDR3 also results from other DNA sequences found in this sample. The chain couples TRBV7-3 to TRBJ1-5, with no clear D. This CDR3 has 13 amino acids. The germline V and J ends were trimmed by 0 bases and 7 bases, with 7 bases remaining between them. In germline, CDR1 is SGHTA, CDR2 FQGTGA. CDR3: CASSLTGGQPQHF. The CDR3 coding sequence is TGTGCCAGCAGCTTAACAGGAGGGCAGCCCCAGCATTTT.

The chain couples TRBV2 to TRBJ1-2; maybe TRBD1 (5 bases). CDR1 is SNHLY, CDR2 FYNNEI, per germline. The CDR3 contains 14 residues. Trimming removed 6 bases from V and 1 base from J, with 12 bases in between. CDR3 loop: CASSFQGGNYGYTF. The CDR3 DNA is TGTGCCAGCAGCTTTCAGGGAGGTAACTATGGCTACACCTTC.

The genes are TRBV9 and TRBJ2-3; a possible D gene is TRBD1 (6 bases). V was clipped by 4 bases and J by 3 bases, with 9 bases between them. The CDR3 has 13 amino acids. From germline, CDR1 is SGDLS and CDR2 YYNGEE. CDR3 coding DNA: TGTGCCAGCAGCATCGGACAGACAGATACGCAGTATTTT. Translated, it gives CASSIGQTDTQYF.

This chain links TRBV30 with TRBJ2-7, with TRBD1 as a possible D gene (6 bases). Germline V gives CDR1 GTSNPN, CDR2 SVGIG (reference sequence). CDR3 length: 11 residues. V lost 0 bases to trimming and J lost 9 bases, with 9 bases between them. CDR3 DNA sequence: TGTGCCTGGAGTGTCCGAGGGGGGCAGTACTTC. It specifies CAWSVRGGQYF.

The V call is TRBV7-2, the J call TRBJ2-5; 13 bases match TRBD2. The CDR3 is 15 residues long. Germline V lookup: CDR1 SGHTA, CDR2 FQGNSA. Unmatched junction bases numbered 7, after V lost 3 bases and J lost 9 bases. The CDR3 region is CASSLGLAGNTAQYF. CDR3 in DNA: TGTGCCAGCAGCTTGGGACTAGCGGGAAATACGGCCCAGTACTTC.

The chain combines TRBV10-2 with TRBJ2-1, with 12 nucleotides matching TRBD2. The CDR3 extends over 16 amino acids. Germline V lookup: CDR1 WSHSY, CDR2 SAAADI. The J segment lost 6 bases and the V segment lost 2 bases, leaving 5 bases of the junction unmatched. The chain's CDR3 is CASSERLAGEPNEQFF. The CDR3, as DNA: TGCGCCAGCAGTGAGCGACTAGCGGGAGAACCCAATGAGCAGTTCTTC.

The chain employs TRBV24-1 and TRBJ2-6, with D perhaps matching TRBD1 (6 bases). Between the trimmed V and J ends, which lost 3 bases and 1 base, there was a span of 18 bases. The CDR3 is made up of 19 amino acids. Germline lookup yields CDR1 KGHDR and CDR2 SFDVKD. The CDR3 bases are TGTGCCACCAGTGATCCGCAGGGGCGCAGGAATTCTGGGGCCAACGTCCTGACTTTC. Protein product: CATSDPQGRRNSGANVLTF.

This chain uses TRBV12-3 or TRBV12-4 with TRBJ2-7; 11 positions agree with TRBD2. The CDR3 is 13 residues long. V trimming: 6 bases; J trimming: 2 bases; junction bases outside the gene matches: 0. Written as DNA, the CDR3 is TGTGCCAGCAGACTAGCGGGGGCCTACGAGCAGTACTTC. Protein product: CASRLAGAYEQYF.

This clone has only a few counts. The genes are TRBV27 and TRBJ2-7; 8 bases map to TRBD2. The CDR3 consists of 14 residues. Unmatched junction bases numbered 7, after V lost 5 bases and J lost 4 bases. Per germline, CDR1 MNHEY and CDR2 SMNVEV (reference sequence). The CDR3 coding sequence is TGTGCCAGCAGTCCGGGACTAGGGCGGTACGAGCAGTACTTC. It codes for CASSPGLGRYEQYF.

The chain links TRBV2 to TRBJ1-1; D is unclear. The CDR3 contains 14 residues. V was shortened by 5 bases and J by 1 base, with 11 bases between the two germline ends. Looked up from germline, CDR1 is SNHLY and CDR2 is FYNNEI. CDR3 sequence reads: CASSPQTSNTEAFF. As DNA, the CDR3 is TGTGCCAGCAGTCCTCAGACATCGAACACTGAAGCTTTCTTT.

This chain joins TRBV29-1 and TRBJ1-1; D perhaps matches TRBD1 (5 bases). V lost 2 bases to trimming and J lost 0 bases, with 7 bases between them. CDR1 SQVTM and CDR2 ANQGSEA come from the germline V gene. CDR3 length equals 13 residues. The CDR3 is CSVEWGLNTEAFF. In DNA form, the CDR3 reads TGCAGCGTTGAATGGGGCCTGAACACTGAAGCTTTCTTT.